Following are 18 T cell receptor beta chains from one sample sequenced in a study of T cell changes during pregnancy in multiple sclerosis (dated by TCRdb to 2018 to 2020). The receptor library was made with the immunoSEQ multiplex PCR assay. TCRdb retrieved this table from immuneACCESS and kept in-frame rearrangements only. Not all clones are present; in checked studies, unresolved V genes account for under half, and no reason is known for the remainder. In this sample the table shows fewer than 85,000 clones, about 96% of which occur a single time. The top ten hold about 1% of the sample. Material: peripheral blood, obtained in the second trimester of pregnancy. The receptors originated from a female donor with multiple sclerosis, enrolled in a pregnancy study.

A single count supports this clone. The J gene is TRBJ2-7, the V gene TRBV19; 11 nucleotides agree with TRBD2. V shed 6 bases and J 6 bases; nucleotides not matched to a gene: 7. The CDR3 extends over 14 amino acids. The germline gives CDR1 LNHDA, CDR2 SQIVND (reference sequence). The CDR3 nucleotides read TGTGCCAGTAGCGTAGCGGGAGGGCCTTCCGAGCAGTACTTC. This encodes CASSVAGGPSEQYF.

Only one count was recorded for this clone. The chain employs TRBV11-2 and TRBJ2-7, with D possibly being TRBD1 (5 bases). The ends were cut back, 0 bases at V and 1 base at J, with 7 bases in the middle. Germline values: CDR1 SGHAT, CDR2 FQNNGV. This CDR3 comprises 14 residues. The CDR3 sequence is CASSLDAGSYEQYF. The CDR3 DNA reads as TGTGCCAGCAGCTTAGATGCAGGGTCCTACGAGCAGTACTTC.

V is TRBV6-1 and J is TRBJ2-7; 9 positions match TRBD1. This CDR3 comprises 14 residues. J was trimmed by 4 bases and V by 6 bases; bases with no gene match: 7. Germline V lookup: CDR1 MNHNS, CDR2 SASEGT. The CDR3 region is CASRGRDRVYEQYF. CDR3 nucleotide sequence: TGTGCCAGCAGAGGAAGGGACAGGGTTTACGAGCAGTACTTC.

This chain links TRBV11-2 with TRBJ2-3; TRBD2 matches 7 bases. Looked up from germline, CDR1 is SGHAT and CDR2 is FQNNGV. Trimming at V came to 2 bases and at J to 2 bases, leaving 4 bases not matched to a gene. This CDR3 has 15 amino acids. CDR3 nucleotides: TGTGCCAGCAGCTTACGCGGGAGTGACACAGATACGCAGTATTTT. Translated, it gives CASSLRGSDTDTQYF.

The genes are TRBV5-4 and TRBJ1-1, with TRBD1 as a possible D gene (5 bases). Trimming removed 4 bases at V and 4 bases at J, with 14 bases between. Germline V gene lookup returns CDR1 SGHNT and CDR2 YYREEE (reference sequence). The CDR3 has 14 amino acids. The CDR3 loop is CASSLGPGFTEAFF. The CDR3 DNA is TGTGCCAGCAGCCTGGGGCCAGGTTTCACTGAAGCTTTCTTT.

This chain links TRBV19 with TRBJ2-1; 7 bases fit TRBD1. CDR1 is LNHDA, CDR2 SQIVND, per germline (reference sequence). This CDR3 has 13 amino acids. Unmatched junction bases numbered 1, after V lost 4 bases and J lost 4 bases. CDR3 residues: CASSTTGYNEQFF. The DNA of the CDR3 is TGTGCCAGTAGTACGACAGGGTACAATGAGCAGTTCTTC. The variable domain in full, with the rest retrieved from reference TRBV19 and TRBJ2-1, is DGGITQSPKYLFRKEGQNVTLSCEQNLNHDAMYWYRQDPGQGLRLIYYSQIVNDFQKGDIAEGYSVSREKKESFPLTVTSAQKNPTAFYLCASSTTGYNEQFFGPGTRLTVL.

V gene TRBV5-1 combines with J gene TRBJ2-1; D is possibly TRBD2 (6 bases). CDR3 length equals 17 residues. V lost 1 base to trimming and J lost 0 bases, with 14 bases between them. Looked up from germline, CDR1 is SGHRS and CDR2 is YFSETQ. CDR3 in amino acids: CASSLTAGTSSYNEQFF. The CDR3 DNA follows: TGCGCCAGCAGCTTGACGGCGGGGACGAGCTCCTACAATGAGCAGTTCTTC.

This chain connects TRBV7-9 to TRBJ2-7; 13 bases line up with TRBD2. CDR3 length equals 16 residues. Germline CDR1 reads SEHNR; CDR2 reads FQNEAQ (reference sequence). V lost 4 bases and J lost 4; bases outside the gene matches: 7. The CDR3 here is CASSSGLAGAPYEQYF. In nucleotides, the CDR3 is TGTGCCAGCAGCTCCGGACTAGCGGGAGCACCTTACGAGCAGTACTTC.

The chain joins TRBV6-1 to TRBJ1-5, with D uncertain. The V gene's germline CDR1 is MNHNS and CDR2 SASEGT. The germline V and J ends were trimmed by 7 bases and 7 bases, with 14 bases remaining between them. The CDR3 has 13 residues. The CDR3 nucleotides are TGTGCCAGCACCGAGAGGAGACCGCAGCCCCAGCATTTT. This codes for CASTERRPQPQHF.

This clone has a single count. The chain recombines TRBV19 with TRBJ2-5, with 11 bases lining up with TRBD2. J gave up 7 bases and V 4 bases, and 5 bases lay outside the gene matches. CDR1 and CDR2 from the germline V gene are LNHDA and SQIVND (reference sequence). CDR3 length equals 14 residues. The CDR3 sequence is CASSTVAGGRTQYF. As DNA, the CDR3 is TGTGCCAGTAGTACGGTAGCGGGAGGGAGGACCCAGTACTTC.

This sequence joins TRBV6-6 and TRBJ1-1; D perhaps matches TRBD1 (5 bases). This CDR3 is 13 amino acids long. V lost 7 bases to trimming and J lost 1 base, with 10 bases between them. The germline V gene has CDR1 MNHNY and CDR2 SVGAGI (reference sequence). The CDR3 bases are TGTGCCAGCACCCGACAGTCGAACACTGAAGCTTTCTTT. The encoded protein is CASTRQSNTEAFF.

This sequence joins TRBV7-9 and TRBJ2-5; the D gene is possibly TRBD2 (7 bases). V lost 4 bases, J lost 4 bases, and 13 bases lay in between. Germline-derived CDR1 and CDR2 are SEHNR and FQNEAQ (reference sequence). The CDR3 totals 14 residues. The CDR3: CASSSRGLAETQYF. The DNA of the CDR3 is TGTGCCAGCAGCTCGCGGGGGCTAGCAGAGACCCAGTACTTC.

The rearrangement links TRBV7-8 to TRBJ2-5; no clear D. The CDR3 is 15 amino acids. CDR1 SGHVS and CDR2 FQNEAQ come from the germline V gene. Trimming pared 1 base from V and 2 bases from J, leaving 11 bases between. CDR3 region: CASSLENRPQETQYF. In nucleotides, the CDR3 is TGTGCCAGCAGCTTAGAAAACAGACCTCAAGAGACCCAGTACTTC.

V usage is TRBV6-6 and J usage is TRBJ2-5, with 8 nucleotides matching TRBD1. V lost 6 bases and J lost 0; bases outside the gene matches: 9. CDR3 length: 16 amino acids. Looked up from germline, CDR1 is MNHNY and CDR2 is SVGAGI (reference sequence). The CDR3 nucleotides are TGTGCCAGCAGCGGCGGACAGGGAAGGAACCAAGAGACCCAGTACTTC. Residues: CASSGGQGRNQETQYF.

The chain employs TRBV19 and TRBJ1-5; no definite D call. Trimming removed 5 bases from V and 4 bases from J, with 18 bases in between. The CDR3 is 16 amino acids. CDR1 is LNHDA, CDR2 SQIVND, per germline (reference sequence). The CDR3 loop is CASSFQDQDGNQPQHF. The CDR3 DNA reads as TGTGCCAGTAGTTTCCAGGATCAAGACGGAAATCAGCCCCAGCATTTT.

This sequence joins TRBV4-3 and TRBJ2-3, with 8 bases aligning to TRBD1. Trimming took 4 bases from V and 0 from J; bases not matched to a gene: 9. CDR1 is LGHNA, CDR2 YSLEER, per germline. The CDR3 spans 17 residues. CDR3 sequence: CASSRQTGGSSTDTQYF. In DNA form, the CDR3 reads TGCGCCAGCAGCCGGCAAACAGGGGGATCTAGCACAGATACGCAGTATTTT.

The V gene is TRBV6-5, the J gene TRBJ2-3; weak D call: TRBD2 (6 bases). CDR1 is MNHEY, CDR2 SVGAGI, per germline. V gave up 0 bases and J gave up 2 bases, with 9 bases separating them. This CDR3 has 15 amino acids. Here the CDR3 DNA reads TGTGCCAGCAGTTACTCTGCTAGCGTCACAGATACGCAGTATTTT. Translated: CASSYSASVTDTQYF.

The chain carries TRBV11-2 and TRBJ1-1; D might be TRBD1 (6 bases). The CDR3 is made up of 13 amino acids. The V end was cut by 3 bases, the J end by 7 bases, with 12 bases between. Germline-derived CDR1 and CDR2 are SGHAT and FQNNGV. CDR3 sequence: CASSLGGGGEAFF. CDR3 nucleotides: TGTGCCAGCAGCTTGGGGGGAGGGGGTGAAGCTTTCTTT.